These 16 T cell receptor beta chains were all obtained from the same sample, sequenced in a study of T cell responses to AZD1222 COVID-19 vaccine. This table comes from immunoSEQ multiplex PCR, and its TCRdb copy is limited to in-frame clones, with some not included. The table includes more than 85,000 clones, approximately 83% detected once. This specimen was peripheral blood, taken on day 0 of AZD1222 vaccination. The receptor source for this set is an adult in good health.

The chain couples TRBV5-1 to TRBJ2-5; D is uncertain. This CDR3 has 14 residues. Germline V gives CDR1 SGHRS, CDR2 YFSETQ. V lost 1 base and J lost 5, with 12 bases in between. For the CDR3, the DNA is TGCGCCAGCAGCTTGTACGCCTCCGGGGAGACCCAGTACTTC. This sequence encodes CASSLYASGETQYF.

This clone was found once. The CDR3 DNA follows: TGTGCCAGCTCACCCCGACTAGCGGAAGAGACCCAGTACTTC. Translation gives CASSPRLAEETQYF. The V and J genes are TRBV18 and TRBJ2-5; 9 bases are shared with TRBD2. CDR3 length: 14 residues. V gave up 3 bases and J gave up 3 bases; unmatched junction bases: 2. Germline CDR1 is KGHSH and CDR2 is LQKENI.

The rearrangement joins TRBV5-6 to TRBJ2-1; weak D call: TRBD1 (5 bases). This CDR3 comprises 12 residues. The V end was cut by 7 bases, the J end by 8 bases, with 13 bases between. Germline V gene lookup returns CDR1 SGHDT and CDR2 YYEEEE. CDR3 region: CASGPGSDEQFF. CDR3 DNA: TGTGCCAGCGGACCAGGGTCTGATGAGCAGTTCTTC.

The chain couples TRBV2 to TRBJ1-2, with D possibly being TRBD1 (6 bases). Trimming took off 6 bases at V and 4 bases at J, with 12 bases between the two ends. CDR3 length: 13 amino acids. CDR1 SNHLY and CDR2 FYNNEI come from the germline V gene. The CDR3 bases are TGTGCCAGCAGCCTACAGGGTGGCTATGGCTACACCTTC. This encodes CASSLQGGYGYTF.

The chain carries TRBV19 and TRBJ2-2; D may be TRBD1 (6 bases). From germline, CDR1 is LNHDA and CDR2 SQIVND (reference sequence). CDR3 length equals 14 residues. As DNA, the CDR3 is TGTGCAACAGGGACCACTGCGAACACCGGGGAGCTGTTTTTT. Translating gives CATGTTANTGELFF.

The chain links TRBV5-4 to TRBJ1-3; 8 bases align to TRBD1. CDR1 and CDR2 from the germline V gene are SGHNT and YYREEE (reference sequence). This CDR3 is built from 14 residues. V shed 4 bases and J 3 bases; nucleotides not matched to a gene: 3. CDR3 protein: CASSPDRDGNTIYF. CDR3 DNA sequence: TGTGCCAGCAGCCCGGACAGGGATGGAAACACCATATATTTT.

The genes are TRBV5-1 and TRBJ2-3; no clear D gene. Trimming removed 5 bases at V and 1 base at J, with 17 bases between. The germline V gene has CDR1 SGHRS and CDR2 YFSETQ. The CDR3 runs to 16 residues. CDR3 in amino acids: CASSPLGRVGTDTQYF. In nucleotides, the CDR3 is TGCGCCAGCAGTCCCCTTGGTCGGGTGGGCACAGATACGCAGTATTTT.

The chain couples TRBV28 to TRBJ2-7, with TRBD1 as a possible D gene (7 bases). This CDR3 region has 14 residues. Germline CDR1 and CDR2: MDHEN and SYDVKM. The V and J ends lost 6 bases and 3 bases respectively, with 15 bases between them. CDR3 DNA: TGTGCCAGCAGGCCCGGACAGGAGGGCTACGAGCAGTACTTC. Protein sequence: CASRPGQEGYEQYF.

Of note for this clone: Different DNA sequences within this sample yield the same CDR3. The chain couples TRBV5-1 to TRBJ2-1; no clear D gene. V was trimmed by 0 bases and J by 7 bases, leaving 2 bases between them. This CDR3 spans 11 amino acids. Germline CDR1 reads SGHRS; CDR2 reads YFSETQ. The CDR3 DNA reads as TGCGCCAGCAGCTTGGGGAATGAGCAGTTCTTC. It encodes CASSLGNEQFF.

The chain links TRBV7-9 to TRBJ1-4; D is uncertain. V was clipped by 4 bases and J by 1 base, with 7 bases between them. Germline V gene lookup returns CDR1 SEHNR and CDR2 FQNEAQ (reference sequence). There are 14 residues in the CDR3. The CDR3 DNA follows: TGTGCCAGCAGCTCGGAAATAACTAATGAAAAACTGTTTTTT. It specifies CASSSEITNEKLFF. Full variable domain (outside the CDR3, taken from reference TRBV7-9 and TRBJ1-4): DTGVSQNPRHKITKRGQNVTFRCDPISEHNRLYWYRQTLGQGPEFLTYFQNEAQLEKSRLLSDRFSAERPKGSFSTLEIQRTEQGDSAMYLCASSSEITNEKLFFGSGTQLSVL.

The rearrangement links TRBV28 to TRBJ2-1; 8 bases fit TRBD1. Germline V lookup: CDR1 MDHEN, CDR2 SYDVKM. This CDR3 has 14 residues. Losses at the gene ends were 3 bases for V and 8 bases for J; bases not matched to a gene: 6. The CDR3 DNA sequence: TGTGCCAGCAGTTTCCAAGGACAGGGCGATGAGCAGTTCTTC. Protein sequence: CASSFQGQGDEQFF.

The chain links TRBV7-2 to TRBJ2-1, with 10 bases that match TRBD2. V was clipped by 4 bases and J by 4 bases; unmatched bases: 7. This CDR3 is built from 16 residues. In germline, CDR1 is SGHTA, CDR2 FQGNSA. Here the CDR3 reads CASSSFTSGVYNEQFF. DNA of the CDR3: TGTGCCAGCAGCTCGTTTACTAGCGGGGTTTACAATGAGCAGTTCTTC. Full variable domain (outside the CDR3, taken from reference TRBV7-2 and TRBJ2-1): GAGVSQSPSNKVTEKGKDVELRCDPISGHTALYWYRQSLGQGLEFLIYFQGNSAPDKSGLPSDRFSAERTGGSVSTLTIQRTQQEDSAVYLCASSSFTSGVYNEQFFGPGTRLTVL.

This chain connects TRBV6-1 to TRBJ1-2; TRBD1 matches at 11 bases. This CDR3 contains 16 residues. V lost 4 bases and J lost 7; bases outside the gene matches: 11. Germline V lookup: CDR1 MNHNS, CDR2 SASEGT. CDR3: CASSGQMGTGGFGYTF. The DNA of the CDR3 is TGTGCCAGCAGTGGACAAATGGGGACAGGGGGGTTTGGCTACACCTTC.

This chain links TRBV30 with TRBJ1-4; no clear D. The CDR3 is made up of 14 amino acids. V lost 5 bases to trimming and J lost 8 bases, with 18 bases between them. Per the germline V gene, CDR1 is GTSNPN and CDR2 is SVGIG (reference sequence). The CDR3 nucleotides are TGTGCCTGGTCGCTGGGAAGCGCGCGGGAAAAACTGTTTTTT. Protein product: CAWSLGSAREKLFF.

This clone has just one count. The V gene is TRBV7-2, the J gene TRBJ2-5, with 13 bases that match TRBD2. Germline V gene lookup returns CDR1 SGHTA and CDR2 FQGNSA. The CDR3 has 15 amino acids. After removal of 5 bases from V and 2 bases from J, the junction contained 2 bases not matched to a gene. The CDR3: CASSRTSGSQETQYF. Written as DNA, the CDR3 is TGTGCCAGCAGCAGGACTAGCGGGAGTCAAGAGACCCAGTACTTC.

The chain has TRBV7-2 and TRBJ2-2; D may match TRBD1 or TRBD2 (5 bases each). V lost 2 bases to trimming and J lost 6 bases, with 13 bases between them. Germline lookup yields CDR1 SGHTA and CDR2 FQGNSA. The CDR3 runs to 15 residues. CDR3 sequence reads: CASSLHAGDAGELFF. The CDR3 region has the DNA TGTGCCAGCAGCTTACATGCCGGGGACGCCGGGGAGCTGTTTTTT.